What follows are 27 T cell receptor beta chains derived from one specimen sequenced in a study of blood T cell repertoires in COVID-19. Produced via immunoSEQ multiplex PCR; TCRdb's table is partial and in-frame only. The sample includes some 390,000 clones, roughly nine tenths of them seen just once. The sample comprised PBMCs or T cells enriched from blood (not recorded which). Every receptor here comes from a woman under 40 who had recovered from COVID-19.

This rearrangement joins TRBV7-9 to TRBJ1-5; unclear D gene. This CDR3 contains 14 residues. Germline V gene lookup returns CDR1 SEHNR and CDR2 FQNEAQ (reference sequence). V was shortened by 1 base and J by 4 bases, with 8 bases between the two germline ends. The CDR3 protein is CASSLDTINQPQHF. CDR3 DNA sequence: TGTGCCAGCAGCTTAGATACAATTAATCAGCCCCAGCATTTT.

DNA of the CDR3: TGTGCCAGCAGCGTAGCCCCCAGGGAATATGGCTACACCTTC. Amino acids: CASSVAPREYGYTF. The rearrangement links TRBV9 to TRBJ1-2; TRBD1 is a possible D gene (5 bases). CDR1 and CDR2 (germline): SGDLS, YYNGEE. The CDR3 is made up of 14 amino acids. V shed 0 bases and J shed 5 bases, with 11 bases lying between them.

V is TRBV7-2 and J is TRBJ2-2; D gene unclear. With 1 base removed from V and 8 bases from J, the gap between germline ends came to 8 bases. The CDR3 extends over 13 amino acids. CDR1 is SGHTA and CDR2 is FQGNSA in the germline V gene. The CDR3 here is CASSLVVRGELFF. For the CDR3, the DNA is TGTGCCAGCAGCTTAGTGGTGCGAGGGGAGCTGTTTTTT.

CDR3 DNA: TGTGCCAGCAGCTCATCTCCCGCAGGGGTTGGCTACACCTTC. It encodes CASSSSPAGVGYTF. The chain couples TRBV7-2 to TRBJ1-2; the D gene is possibly TRBD1 (6 bases). V was trimmed by 4 bases and J by 7 bases, leaving 16 bases between them. The CDR3 is made up of 14 amino acids. CDR1 and CDR2 from the germline V gene are SGHTA and FQGNSA.

This chain joins TRBV6-1 and TRBJ2-7; a possible D gene is TRBD1 (5 bases). Germline V lookup: CDR1 MNHNS, CDR2 SASEGT. The V end lost 0 bases, the J end lost 3 bases, and 12 bases lay between the germline ends. CDR3 length: 15 residues. CDR3 region: CASSEALRQIYEQYF. In DNA, the CDR3 is TGTGCCAGCAGTGAAGCGTTGCGACAGATCTACGAGCAGTACTTC.

The V and J genes are TRBV6-5 and TRBJ2-3; 14 nucleotides align to TRBD2. CDR3 length equals 15 residues. Trimming took 4 bases from V and 8 from J; bases not matched to a gene: 5. Germline V CDR1 and CDR2: MNHEY, SVGAGI. The CDR3: CASSSGTSGRGTQYF. CDR3 in DNA: TGTGCCAGCAGTTCCGGGACTAGCGGGAGAGGTACGCAGTATTTT.

The J gene is TRBJ1-2, the V gene TRBV10-3; 7 bases map to TRBD1. The CDR3 sequence is 14 residues long. Germline loops: CDR1 ENHRY, CDR2 SYGVKD. V gave up 0 bases and J gave up 8 bases; unmatched junction bases: 6. The CDR3 spells CAISESRQGGGYTF. CDR3 nucleotide sequence: TGTGCCATCAGTGAGTCGAGGCAGGGGGGAGGCTACACCTTC.

The CDR3 loop reads CASSLVRGRGEAFF. The DNA for the CDR3 is TGTGCCAGCAGCTTAGTCAGGGGGAGAGGTGAAGCTTTCTTT. The V and J genes are TRBV11-2 and TRBJ1-1; the match to TRBD1 covers 7 bases. Trimming at V came to 1 base and at J to 7 bases, leaving 6 bases not matched to a gene. Looked up from germline, CDR1 is SGHAT and CDR2 is FQNNGV. The CDR3 runs 14 residues.

The chain links TRBV5-1 to TRBJ2-3; 12 nucleotides line up with TRBD2. The V and J ends lost 7 bases and 3 bases, in that order; junction bases with no gene match: 3. The CDR3 has 14 residues. Per the germline V gene, CDR1 is SGHRS and CDR2 is YFSETQ. CDR3 in amino acids: CASHGLAGTDTQYF. CDR3 DNA: TGCGCCAGCCATGGACTAGCGGGGACAGATACGCAGTATTTT.

This clone was counted a single time. The rearrangement joins TRBV5-1 to TRBJ2-7; TRBD1 matches 7 bases. V lost 6 bases and J lost 0; bases outside the gene matches: 15. The CDR3 length is 17 residues. Looked up from germline, CDR1 is SGHRS and CDR2 is YFSETQ. This CDR3 reads CASMGDSWGQNSYEQYF. The CDR3 nucleotides read TGCGCCAGCATGGGGGACAGTTGGGGGCAAAACTCCTACGAGCAGTACTTC.

The chain is built from TRBV12-3 or TRBV12-4 and TRBJ2-7, with TRBD1 matching 7 bases. V lost 5 bases and J lost 5; bases outside the gene matches: 3. This CDR3 has 12 residues. The CDR3 nucleotides read TGTGCCAGCAGTCGGGACAGCCACGAGCAGTACTTC. This sequence encodes CASSRDSHEQYF.

The rearrangement uses TRBV18 and TRBJ2-7; 7 bases map to TRBD2. V dropped 3 bases and J dropped 2; count of bases not matched to a gene: 22. CDR1 KGHSH and CDR2 LQKENI come from the germline V gene. This CDR3 is built from 20 residues. This CDR3 reads CASSPLPGGPGLQSTYEQYF. The CDR3 DNA sequence: TGTGCCAGCTCACCGCTACCTGGGGGTCCGGGACTACAGTCAACCTACGAGCAGTACTTC.

CDR3 sequence (DNA): TGTGCCAGCACCAAAGGACAGGGTGGTTCGGGCTACACCTTC. It encodes CASTKGQGGSGYTF. The chain combines TRBV6-5 with TRBJ1-2; TRBD1 agrees at 8 bases. After removal of 7 bases from V and 8 bases from J, the junction contained 12 bases not matched to a gene. This CDR3 has 14 amino acids. Germline lookup yields CDR1 MNHEY and CDR2 SVGAGI.

J is TRBJ1-1 and V is TRBV11-2; 7 bases agree with TRBD1. CDR1 and CDR2 (germline): SGHAT, FQNNGV. J was trimmed by 8 bases and V by 8 bases; bases with no gene match: 8. The CDR3 spans 12 residues. CDR3 sequence reads: CASLGGGGEAFF. The CDR3 bases are TGTGCCAGCCTAGGGGGCGGAGGGGAAGCTTTCTTT.

J is TRBJ2-5 and V is TRBV27, with TRBD1 as a possible D gene (5 bases). In germline, CDR1 is MNHEY, CDR2 SMNVEV (reference sequence). Trimming removed 6 bases from V and 5 bases from J, with 19 bases in between. The CDR3 length is 15 residues. The CDR3 spells CASSPSAGLGETQYF. The CDR3 nucleotides read TGTGCCAGCAGCCCTTCCGCAGGGCTCGGGGAGACCCAGTACTTC.

This chain links TRBV7-9 with TRBJ2-2; D uncertain. Trimming pared 5 bases from V and 2 bases from J, leaving 18 bases between. In germline, CDR1 is SEHNR, CDR2 FQNEAQ (reference sequence). CDR3 size: 17 residues. CDR3 coding DNA: TGTGCCAGCAGCCCCCGGTTGTTCGGAGCCAACACCGGGGAGCTGTTTTTT. As protein: CASSPRLFGANTGELFF.

V and J are TRBV7-6 and TRBJ2-2; a weak D match, TRBD1 (5 bases). Per germline, CDR1 SGHVS and CDR2 FNYEAQ. The CDR3 is made up of 16 amino acids. The V and J ends lost 3 bases and 7 bases respectively, with 18 bases between them. CDR3 nucleotide sequence: TGTGCCAGCAGCTTTACGAAGGGGCGATTTGGCGGGGAGCTGTTTTTT. Residues: CASSFTKGRFGGELFF.

This sequence joins TRBV4-1 and TRBJ1-5; no reliable D call. The germline V gene has CDR1 MGHRA and CDR2 YSYEKL. V dropped 0 bases and J dropped 1 base, with 19 bases sitting between them. CDR3 length equals 19 residues. CDR3 loop: CASSQDPSPVGGSNQPQHF. Written as DNA, the CDR3 is TGCGCCAGCAGCCAAGATCCCTCCCCCGTGGGAGGGAGCAATCAGCCCCAGCATTTT.

The chain carries TRBV5-6 and TRBJ2-3, with 9 bases identical to TRBD1. J was trimmed by 5 bases and V by 2 bases; bases with no gene match: 15. The germline V gene has CDR1 SGHDT and CDR2 YYEEEE. The CDR3 is 18 amino acids. CDR3 in amino acids: CASSFRPGTGFGRDTQYF. The CDR3 bases are TGTGCCAGCAGCTTCCGACCCGGGACAGGGTTTGGGAGAGATACGCAGTATTTT.

This clone was counted a few times. This CDR3 reads CASSLRTRSSYEQYF. DNA for the CDR3: TGTGCCAGCAGCCTAAGGACAAGGAGCTCCTACGAGCAGTACTTC. The chain links TRBV13 to TRBJ2-7; a possible D gene is TRBD1 (5 bases). The germline V gene has CDR1 PRHDT and CDR2 FYEKMQ (reference sequence). Trimming removed 5 bases at V and 0 bases at J, with 14 bases between. The length of the CDR3 is 15 residues.

The J gene is TRBJ1-5, the V gene TRBV6-5; 8 nucleotides match TRBD1. Germline CDR1 MNHEY, CDR2 SVGAGI. Losses at the gene ends were 7 bases for V and 8 bases for J; bases not matched to a gene: 10. The CDR3 totals 14 residues. The CDR3 bases are TGTGCCAGCAAACCAGGGGGCGGTCAGAAGCCCCAGCATTTT. The encoded protein is CASKPGGGQKPQHF.

The chain recombines TRBV6-5 with TRBJ1-2; TRBD1 matches at 7 bases. The trim removed 8 bases at V and 2 bases at J, leaving 8 bases unmatched. Germline V CDR1 and CDR2: MNHEY, SVGAGI. The CDR3 sequence is 14 residues long. CDR3 DNA: TGTGCCAGCCGAGCCACGGGACAGAACTATGGCTACACCTTC. Translation gives CASRATGQNYGYTF.

V and J are TRBV7-2 and TRBJ1-4, with 8 bases fitting TRBD1. The V and J ends lost 6 bases and 8 bases, in that order; junction bases with no gene match: 8. Germline V gives CDR1 SGHTA, CDR2 FQGNSA. CDR3 size: 14 residues. CDR3 nucleotide sequence: TGTGCCAGCAGAATGACAGGGGCAGGGGAAAAACTGTTTTTT. This translates into CASRMTGAGEKLFF.

The V gene is TRBV2, the J gene TRBJ2-3; possible D gene TRBD1, 6 bases. V lost 6 bases and J 0 bases, leaving 16 bases between the germline ends. The V gene's germline CDR1 is SNHLY and CDR2 FYNNEI. The CDR3 consists of 16 residues. CDR3 amino acids: CASRDSPFSSTDTQYF. CDR3 DNA: TGTGCCAGCAGGGACAGCCCTTTCTCTAGCACAGATACGCAGTATTTT.

CDR3 loop: CASGIRQGRQPQHF. The CDR3 nucleotides are TGTGCCAGCGGAATAAGACAGGGCCGGCAGCCCCAGCATTTT. The chain joins TRBV6-6 to TRBJ1-5; 7 nucleotides agree with TRBD1. The germline gives CDR1 MNHNY, CDR2 SVGAGI (reference sequence). V gave up 8 bases and J gave up 7 bases; unmatched junction bases: 11. The CDR3 extends over 14 amino acids.

The chain links TRBV29-1 to TRBJ1-5, with D possibly being TRBD1 (5 bases). V lost 6 bases and J lost 6, with 12 bases in between. Germline V CDR1 and CDR2: SQVTM, ANQGSEA. The CDR3 spans 12 residues. In DNA, the CDR3 is TGCAGCGTCGGAGGGGAAGGTCAGCCCCAGCATTTT. It codes for CSVGGEGQPQHF.

The chain couples TRBV19 to TRBJ2-3; a weak D match, TRBD1 (5 bases). This CDR3 has 12 residues. Trimming left V 4 bases short and J 6 bases short, with 8 bases between. Per germline, CDR1 LNHDA and CDR2 SQIVND (reference sequence). CDR3 nucleotides: TGTGCCAGTAGTACAACAGGTGATACGCAGTATTTT. Protein: CASSTTGDTQYF.